What follows are 14 T cell receptor beta chains derived from one specimen sequenced in a study of T cells after yellow fever vaccination. A single record per CDR3 protein comes from TCRdb applying MiXCR to the 5' RACE reads. Of about 350,000 distinct CDR3 sequences in the sample, around 10% were seen once. Specimen: PBMCs, collected on the day of the first yellow fever vaccination. The receptor source for this set is a man in his late teens or twenties who received the YFV17D yellow fever vaccine.

This clonotype was counted only a few times. The V call is TRBV30, the J call TRBJ2-3; possible D gene TRBD1, 6 bases. Germline CDR1 GTSNPN, CDR2 SVGIG (reference sequence). Trimming shortened V by 5 bases and J by 3 bases, and 9 bases separated the two germline ends. The CDR3 spans 12 residues. Here the CDR3 reads CAWAGVTDTQYF. The CDR3 DNA sequence: TGTGCCTGGGCAGGGGTTACAGATACGCAGTATTTT.

The gene calls are TRBV5-6 and TRBJ2-5, with 13 bases lining up with TRBD2. The CDR3 length is 16 residues. Germline values: CDR1 SGHDT, CDR2 YYEEEE. Unmatched junction bases numbered 5, after V lost 4 bases and J lost 2 bases. The CDR3 DNA reads as TGTGCCAGCAGCCAGGGACTAGCGGGGTGGCAAGAGACCCAGTACTTC. Encoded protein: CASSQGLAGWQETQYF.

The V and J genes are TRBV19 and TRBJ1-5; D unclear. The germline V gene has CDR1 LNHDA and CDR2 SQIVND (reference sequence). V was clipped by 1 base and J by 7 bases, with 8 bases between them. CDR3 size: 13 residues. The CDR3 loop is CASSIAAGQPQHF. CDR3 nucleotide sequence: TGTGCCAGTAGTATAGCGGCGGGCCAGCCCCAGCATTTT. Full variable domain (outside the CDR3, taken from reference TRBV19 and TRBJ1-5): DGGITQSPKYLFRKEGQNVTLSCEQNLNHDAMYWYRQDPGQGLRLIYYSQIVNDFQKGDIAEGYSVSREKKESFPLTVTSAQKNPTAFYLCASSIAAGQPQHFGDGTRLSIL.

The chain combines TRBV7-3 with TRBJ2-2, with D unresolved. V was trimmed by 2 bases and J by 1 base, leaving 8 bases between them. The CDR3 sequence is 15 residues long. Germline V CDR1 and CDR2: SGHTA, FQGTGA. The CDR3 sequence is CASSLLSGNTGELFF. CDR3 DNA: TGTGCCAGCAGCTTACTCTCGGGGAACACCGGGGAGCTGTTTTTT.

This clonotype was counted only a few times. V usage is TRBV4-1 and J usage is TRBJ2-7; D is possibly TRBD2 (6 bases). Germline V gene sequence: CDR1 MGHRA, CDR2 YSYEKL. CDR3 length: 13 residues. V was trimmed by 0 bases and J by 9 bases, leaving 12 bases between them. CDR3 DNA sequence: TGCGCCAGCAGCCAAGATCAGGGAGGTCGGCAGTACTTC. Translating it yields CASSQDQGGRQYF.

This chain connects TRBV4-1 to TRBJ2-3; the match to TRBD2 covers 7 bases. The CDR3 is made up of 16 amino acids. V shed 0 bases, J shed 2 bases, and the junction held 5 bases outside the gene matches. In germline, CDR1 is MGHRA, CDR2 YSYEKL. The DNA of the CDR3 is TGCGCCAGCAGCCAAGACTGGCTAGCGGACACAGATACGCAGTATTTT. It yields the protein CASSQDWLADTDTQYF.

This chain joins TRBV11-2 and TRBJ2-5; TRBD2 matches 7 bases. Trimming took 0 bases from V and 6 from J; bases not matched to a gene: 4. The CDR3 spans 14 residues. CDR1 and CDR2 from the germline V gene are SGHAT and FQNNGV. CDR3 residues: CASSLELAIKTQYF. CDR3 bases: TGTGCCAGCAGCTTAGAACTAGCGATAAAGACCCAGTACTTC.

This clonotype turned up a few times. This chain joins TRBV25-1 and TRBJ2-2; 15 bases agree with TRBD2. The CDR3 runs 15 residues. J was trimmed by 7 bases and V by 7 bases; bases with no gene match: 4. CDR1 is MGHDK, CDR2 SYGVNS, per germline. CDR3 sequence (DNA): TGTGCCAGCACCGGGACTAGCGGGGGGTACGGGGAGCTGTTTTTT. Translating gives CASTGTSGGYGELFF. The variable domain in full, with the rest retrieved from reference TRBV25-1 and TRBJ2-2, is EADIYQTPRYLVIGTGKKITLECSQTMGHDKMYWYQQDPGMELHLIHYSYGVNSTEKGDLSSESTVSRIRTEHFPLTLESARPSHTSQYLCASTGTSGGYGELFFGEGSRLTVL.

The rearrangement uses TRBV20-1 and TRBJ1-6, with 10 nucleotides matching TRBD1. Germline CDR1 and CDR2: DFQATT and SNEGSKA (reference sequence). V was clipped by 6 bases and J by 9 bases; unmatched bases: 5. CDR3 length equals 13 residues. The CDR3 sequence is CSARQGASSPLHF. For the CDR3, the DNA is TGCAGTGCCAGACAGGGGGCGAGTTCACCCCTCCACTTT.

This clonotype occurred many times. The CDR3 DNA follows: TGCAGCGTCGCCCTCTCTGTGGACGGAGATACGCAGTATTTT. It yields the protein CSVALSVDGDTQYF. This chain joins TRBV29-1 and TRBJ2-3, with D unresolved. The CDR3 consists of 14 residues. The germline V and J ends were trimmed by 6 bases and 5 bases, with 18 bases remaining between them. Germline CDR1 SQVTM, CDR2 ANQGSEA.

This clonotype has only a few counts. The J gene is TRBJ1-2, the V gene TRBV12-3 or TRBV12-4; D possibly corresponds to TRBD1 (5 bases). V lost 1 base and J lost 7, with 13 bases in between. The CDR3 has 14 amino acids. This chain's CDR3 is CASSLEGLVSGYTF. Written as DNA, the CDR3 is TGTGCCAGCAGTTTAGAGGGGTTGGTTTCTGGCTACACCTTC.

This clonotype appeared a few times. The rearrangement links TRBV30 to TRBJ1-1; D perhaps matches TRBD1 (5 bases). This CDR3 spans 14 amino acids. The V end was cut by 1 base, the J end by 6 bases, with 15 bases between. Germline V gives CDR1 GTSNPN, CDR2 SVGIG (reference sequence). The CDR3 sequence: CAWSALGTMAEAFF. The CDR3 nucleotides read TGTGCCTGGAGTGCCTTAGGGACGATGGCTGAAGCTTTCTTT.

This chain links TRBV27 with TRBJ1-2, with D possibly TRBD1 on 6 matching bases. Germline V CDR1 and CDR2: MNHEY, SMNVEV (reference sequence). The CDR3 loop spans 15 amino acids. Trimming took 2 bases from V and 2 from J, leaving 12 bases between them. The CDR3 bases are TGTGCCAGCAGTTTAGTCTCGGACAGCAACTATGGCTACACCTTC. Protein product: CASSLVSDSNYGYTF.

As regards this clonotype: One end of the junction varies from germline; a read error may be responsible. The V call is TRBV15, the J call TRBJ2-1; 7 positions match TRBD1. This CDR3 is 14 amino acids long. The germline V gene encodes CDR1 LNHNV and CDR2 YYDKDF (reference sequence). CDR3 sequence (DNA): TGTACCACCAGCAGTAGACAGGGTTCCAATGAGCAGTTCTTC. Amino acids: CTTSSRQGSNEQFF.